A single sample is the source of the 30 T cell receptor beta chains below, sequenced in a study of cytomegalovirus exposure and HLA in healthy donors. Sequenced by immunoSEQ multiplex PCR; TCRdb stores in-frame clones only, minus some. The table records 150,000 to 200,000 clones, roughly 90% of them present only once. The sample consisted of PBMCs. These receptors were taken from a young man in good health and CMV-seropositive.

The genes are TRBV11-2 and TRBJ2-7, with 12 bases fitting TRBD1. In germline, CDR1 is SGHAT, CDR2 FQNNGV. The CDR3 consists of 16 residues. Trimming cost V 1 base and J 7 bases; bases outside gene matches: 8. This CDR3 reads CASSLAGTGGLWEQYF. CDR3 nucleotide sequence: TGTGCCAGCAGCTTAGCTGGGACAGGGGGCTTGTGGGAGCAGTACTTC.

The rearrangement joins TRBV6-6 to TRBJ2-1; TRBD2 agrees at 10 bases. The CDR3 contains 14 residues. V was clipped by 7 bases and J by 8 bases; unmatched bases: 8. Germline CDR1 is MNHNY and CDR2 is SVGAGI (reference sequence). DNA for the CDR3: TGTGCCAGCAAGACTAGCGGGTTTAACGATGAGCAGTTCTTC. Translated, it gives CASKTSGFNDEQFF.

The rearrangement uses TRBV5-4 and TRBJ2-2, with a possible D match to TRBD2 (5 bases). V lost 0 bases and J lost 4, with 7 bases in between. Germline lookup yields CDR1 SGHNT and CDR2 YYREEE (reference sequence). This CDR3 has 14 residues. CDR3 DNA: TGTGCCAGCAGCTTGGGGGAGTTCACCGGGGAGCTGTTTTTT. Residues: CASSLGEFTGELFF.

In nucleotides, the CDR3 is TGCGCCAGCAGCCAAATCGGCGGGGAAAGAGGCTACACCTTC. Its translation is CASSQIGGERGYTF. This sequence joins TRBV4-1 and TRBJ1-2; the D is unclear. V was pared by 2 bases and J by 8 bases, with 15 bases between. CDR3 length: 14 amino acids. Germline V gives CDR1 MGHRA, CDR2 YSYEKL.

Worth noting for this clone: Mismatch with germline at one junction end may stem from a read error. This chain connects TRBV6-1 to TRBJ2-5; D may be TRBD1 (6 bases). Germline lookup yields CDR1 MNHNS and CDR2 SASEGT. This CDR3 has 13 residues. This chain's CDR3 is CASGDRTQETQYF. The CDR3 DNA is TGTGCCAGCGGTGACAGGACACAAGAGACCCAGTACTTC.

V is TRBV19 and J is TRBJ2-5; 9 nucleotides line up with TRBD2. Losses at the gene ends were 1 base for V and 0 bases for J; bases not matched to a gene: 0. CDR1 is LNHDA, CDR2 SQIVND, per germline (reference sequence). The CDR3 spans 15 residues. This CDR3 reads CASSIGLADQETQYF. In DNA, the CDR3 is TGTGCCAGTAGTATAGGACTAGCGGACCAAGAGACCCAGTACTTC.

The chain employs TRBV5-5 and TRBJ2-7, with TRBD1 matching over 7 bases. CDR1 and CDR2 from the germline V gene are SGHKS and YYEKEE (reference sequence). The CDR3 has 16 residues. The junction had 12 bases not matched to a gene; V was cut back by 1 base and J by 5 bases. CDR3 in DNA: TGTGCCAGCAGCTTGCCTAGGGGGCAGGGTGTCAACGAGCAGTACTTC. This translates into CASSLPRGQGVNEQYF.

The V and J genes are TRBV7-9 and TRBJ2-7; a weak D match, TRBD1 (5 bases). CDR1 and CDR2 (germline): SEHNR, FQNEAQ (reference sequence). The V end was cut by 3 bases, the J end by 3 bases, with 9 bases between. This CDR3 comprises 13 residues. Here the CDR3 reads CASSFGTGYEQYF. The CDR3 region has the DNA TGTGCCAGCAGCTTCGGAACAGGCTACGAGCAGTACTTC. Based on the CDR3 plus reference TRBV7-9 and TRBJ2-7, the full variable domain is DTGVSQNPRHKITKRGQNVTFRCDPISEHNRLYWYRQTLGQGPEFLTYFQNEAQLEKSRLLSDRFSAERPKGSFSTLEIQRTEQGDSAMYLCASSFGTGYEQYFGPGTRLTVT.

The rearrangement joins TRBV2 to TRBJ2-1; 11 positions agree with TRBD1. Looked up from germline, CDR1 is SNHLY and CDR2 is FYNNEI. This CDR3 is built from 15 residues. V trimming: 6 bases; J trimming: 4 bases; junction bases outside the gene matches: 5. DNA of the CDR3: TGTGCCAGCAGGCAGGGACAGGGGGTGTACAATGAGCAGTTCTTC. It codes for CASRQGQGVYNEQFF.

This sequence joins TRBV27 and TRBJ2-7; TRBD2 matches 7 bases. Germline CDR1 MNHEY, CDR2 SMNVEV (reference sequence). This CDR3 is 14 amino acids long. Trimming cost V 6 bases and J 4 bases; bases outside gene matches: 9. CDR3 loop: CASRRTAGAYEQYF. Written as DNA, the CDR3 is TGTGCCAGCAGGAGAACCGCGGGAGCTTACGAGCAGTACTTC.

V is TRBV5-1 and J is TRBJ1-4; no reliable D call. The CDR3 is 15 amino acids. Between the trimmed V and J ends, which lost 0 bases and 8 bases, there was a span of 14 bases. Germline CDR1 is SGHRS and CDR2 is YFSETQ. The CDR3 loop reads CASSLARTQREKLFF. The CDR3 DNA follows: TGCGCCAGCAGCTTGGCCCGGACCCAGCGGGAAAAACTGTTTTTT.

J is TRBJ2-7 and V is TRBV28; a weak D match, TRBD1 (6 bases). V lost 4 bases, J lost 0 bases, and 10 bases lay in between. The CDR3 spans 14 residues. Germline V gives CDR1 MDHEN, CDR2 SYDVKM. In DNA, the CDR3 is TGTGCCAGCAGTTCCGGACAGAGCTCCTACGAGCAGTACTTC. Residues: CASSSGQSSYEQYF. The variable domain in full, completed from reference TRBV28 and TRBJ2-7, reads DVKVTQSSRYLVKRTGEKVFLECVQDMDHENMFWYRQDPGLGLRLIYFSYDVKMKEKGDIPEGYSVSREKKERFSLILESASTNQTSMYLCASSSGQSSYEQYFGPGTRLTVT.

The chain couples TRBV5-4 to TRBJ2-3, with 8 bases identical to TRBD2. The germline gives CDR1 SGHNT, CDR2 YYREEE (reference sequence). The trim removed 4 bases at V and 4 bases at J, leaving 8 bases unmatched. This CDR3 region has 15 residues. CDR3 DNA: TGTGCCAGCAGCGCGGGACTAGGGGGTTCAGATACGCAGTATTTT. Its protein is CASSAGLGGSDTQYF.

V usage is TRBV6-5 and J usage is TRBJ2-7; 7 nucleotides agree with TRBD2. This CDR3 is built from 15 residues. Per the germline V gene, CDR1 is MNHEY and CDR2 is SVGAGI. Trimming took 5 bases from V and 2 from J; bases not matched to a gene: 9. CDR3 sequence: CASSNRLAGTYEQYF. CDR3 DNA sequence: TGTGCCAGCAGTAACCGACTAGCCGGAACCTACGAGCAGTACTTC.

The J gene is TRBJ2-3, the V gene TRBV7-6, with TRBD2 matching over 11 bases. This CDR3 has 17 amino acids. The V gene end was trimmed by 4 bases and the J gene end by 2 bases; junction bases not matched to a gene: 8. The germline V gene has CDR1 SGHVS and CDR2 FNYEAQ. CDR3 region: CASSSLIAGGITDTQYF. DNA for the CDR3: TGTGCCAGCAGCTCGTTAATAGCGGGAGGGATCACAGATACGCAGTATTTT.

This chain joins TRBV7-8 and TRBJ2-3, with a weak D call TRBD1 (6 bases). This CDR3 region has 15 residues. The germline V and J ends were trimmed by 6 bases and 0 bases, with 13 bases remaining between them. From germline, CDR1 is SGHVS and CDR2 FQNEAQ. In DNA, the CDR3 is TGTGCCAGCAGAGGGGACAAGACTAGCACAGATACGCAGTATTTT. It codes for CASRGDKTSTDTQYF.

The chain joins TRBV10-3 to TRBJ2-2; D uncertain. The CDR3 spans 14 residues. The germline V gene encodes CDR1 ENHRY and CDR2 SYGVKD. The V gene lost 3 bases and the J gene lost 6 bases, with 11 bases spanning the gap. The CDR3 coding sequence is TGTGCCATCAGTGATGAGAAGAGGCCCGGGGAGCTGTTTTTT. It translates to CAISDEKRPGELFF.

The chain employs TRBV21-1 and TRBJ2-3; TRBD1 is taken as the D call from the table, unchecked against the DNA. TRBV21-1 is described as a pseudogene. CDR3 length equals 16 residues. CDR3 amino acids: CASSNWDRLDTDTQYF. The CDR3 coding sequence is TGTGCCAGCAGCAACTGGGACAGGCTGGACACAGATACGCAGTATTTT.

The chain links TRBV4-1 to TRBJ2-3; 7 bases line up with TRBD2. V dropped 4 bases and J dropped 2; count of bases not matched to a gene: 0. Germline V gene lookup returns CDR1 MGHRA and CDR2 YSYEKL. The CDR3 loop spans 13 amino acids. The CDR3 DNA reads TGCGCCAGCAGCCGGGACTACACAGATACGCAGTATTTT. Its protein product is CASSRDYTDTQYF.

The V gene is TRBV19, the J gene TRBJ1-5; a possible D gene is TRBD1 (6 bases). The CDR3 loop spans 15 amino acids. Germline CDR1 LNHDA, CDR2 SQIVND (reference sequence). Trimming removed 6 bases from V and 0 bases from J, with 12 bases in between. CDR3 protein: CASRDYRDSNQPQHF. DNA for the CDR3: TGTGCCAGTAGAGACTACAGGGATAGCAATCAGCCCCAGCATTTT.

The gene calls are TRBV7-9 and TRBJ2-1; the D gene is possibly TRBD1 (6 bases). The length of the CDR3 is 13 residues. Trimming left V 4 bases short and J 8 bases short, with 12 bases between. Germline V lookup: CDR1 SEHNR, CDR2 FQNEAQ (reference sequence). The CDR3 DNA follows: TGTGCCAGCAGCTCAACAGGGCGTGATGAGCAGTTCTTC. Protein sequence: CASSSTGRDEQFF.

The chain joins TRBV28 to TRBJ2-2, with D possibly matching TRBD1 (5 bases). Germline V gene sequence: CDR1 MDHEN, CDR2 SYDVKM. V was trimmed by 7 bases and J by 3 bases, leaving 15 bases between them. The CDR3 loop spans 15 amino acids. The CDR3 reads CASKYGRAYTGELFF. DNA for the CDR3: TGTGCCAGCAAATACGGCAGGGCTTACACCGGGGAGCTGTTTTTT.

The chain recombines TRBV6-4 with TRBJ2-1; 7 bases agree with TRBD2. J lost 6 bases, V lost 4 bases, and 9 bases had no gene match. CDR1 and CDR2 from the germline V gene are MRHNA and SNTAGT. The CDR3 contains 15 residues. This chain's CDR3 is CASSVGAGEGNEQFF. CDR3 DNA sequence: TGTGCCAGCAGTGTTGGGGCGGGAGAGGGCAATGAGCAGTTCTTC.

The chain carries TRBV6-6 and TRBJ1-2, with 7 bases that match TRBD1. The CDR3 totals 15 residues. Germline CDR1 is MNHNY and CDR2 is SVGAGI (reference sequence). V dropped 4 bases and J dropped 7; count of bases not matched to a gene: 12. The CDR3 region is CASSSLNRGESGYTF. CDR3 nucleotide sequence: TGTGCCAGCAGTTCCCTGAACAGGGGTGAGAGTGGCTACACCTTC.

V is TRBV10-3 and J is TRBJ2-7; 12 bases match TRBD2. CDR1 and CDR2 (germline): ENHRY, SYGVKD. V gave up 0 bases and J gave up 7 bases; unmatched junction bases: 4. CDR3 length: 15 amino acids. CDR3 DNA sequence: TGTGCCATCAGTGAGTCGTCACTAGCGGGAGGAGAGCAGTACTTC. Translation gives CAISESSLAGGEQYF.

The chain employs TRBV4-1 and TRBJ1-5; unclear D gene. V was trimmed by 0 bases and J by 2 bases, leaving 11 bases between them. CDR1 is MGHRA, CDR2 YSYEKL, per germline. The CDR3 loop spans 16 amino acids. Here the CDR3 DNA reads TGCGCCAGCAGCCAAGAGGGCCCGGTACGCAATCAGCCCCAGCATTTT. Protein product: CASSQEGPVRNQPQHF.

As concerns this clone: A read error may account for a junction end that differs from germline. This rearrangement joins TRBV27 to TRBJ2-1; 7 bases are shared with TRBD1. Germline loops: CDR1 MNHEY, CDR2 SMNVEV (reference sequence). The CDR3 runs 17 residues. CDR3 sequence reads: CASRLGGPKFSYNEQFF. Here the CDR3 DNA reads TGTGCCAGCCGTTTAGGGGGCCCTAAGTTTTCCTACAATGAGCAGTTCTTC.

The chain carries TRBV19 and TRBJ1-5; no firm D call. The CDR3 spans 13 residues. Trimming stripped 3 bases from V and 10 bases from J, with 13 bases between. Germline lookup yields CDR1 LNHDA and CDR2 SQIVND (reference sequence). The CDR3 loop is CASSIPPSQPQHF. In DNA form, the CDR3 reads TGTGCCAGTAGTATCCCCCCCAGTCAACCCCAGCATTTT.

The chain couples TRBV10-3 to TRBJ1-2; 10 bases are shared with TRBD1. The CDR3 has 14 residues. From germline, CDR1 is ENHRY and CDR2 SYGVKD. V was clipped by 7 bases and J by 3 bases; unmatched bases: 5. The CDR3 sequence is CAIKPGQGDYGYTF. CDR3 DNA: TGTGCCATCAAACCCGGACAGGGGGACTATGGCTACACCTTC.

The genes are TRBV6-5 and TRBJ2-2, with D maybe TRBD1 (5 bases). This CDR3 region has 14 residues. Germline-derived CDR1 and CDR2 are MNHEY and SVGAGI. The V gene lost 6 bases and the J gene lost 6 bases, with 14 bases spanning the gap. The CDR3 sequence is CASRKDRVSGELFF. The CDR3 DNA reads TGTGCCAGCAGGAAAGACAGAGTCTCCGGGGAGCTGTTTTTT.